Below, 10 T cell receptor beta chains from the same sample are listed, as sequenced in a study of blood T cells in healthy people across ages. The second PCR ran roughly 6 to 11 cycles with a sample-barcoded 5' primer and J-beta primers. TCRdb ran MiXCR on the 5' RACE reads and lists one entry per CDR3 protein. The table lists fewer than 1.5 million distinct CDR3 sequences, approximately 42% of them singletons. Sequences were obtained from blood. The receptor source for this set is a woman aged 18-30 years in good health.

The chain is built from TRBV11-2 and TRBJ1-1; TRBD1 matches at 10 bases. J gave up 5 bases and V 3 bases, and 6 bases lay outside the gene matches. This CDR3 region has 15 residues. The germline gives CDR1 SGHAT, CDR2 FQNNGV. The CDR3 sequence: CASSLTGGMGTEAFF. The CDR3 DNA is TGTGCCAGCAGCTTGACAGGGGGCATGGGTACTGAAGCTTTCTTT.

This clonotype appeared a few times. The chain is built from TRBV9 and TRBJ2-5, with TRBD2 as a possible D gene (6 bases). V shed 3 bases and J shed 4 bases, with 10 bases lying between them. Germline CDR1 reads SGDLS; CDR2 reads YYNGEE. The CDR3 runs to 13 residues. Here the CDR3 reads CASSGLGRETQYF. Written as DNA, the CDR3 is TGTGCCAGCAGCGGTCTCGGGAGAGAGACCCAGTACTTC.

With respect to this clonotype: This could be a read error, since a much larger clone is one nucleotide away. The V gene is TRBV29-1, the J gene TRBJ2-3; possible D gene TRBD2, 6 bases. Trimming cost V 3 bases and J 2 bases, with 15 bases left between them. The CDR3 runs to 15 residues. The V gene's germline CDR1 is SQVTM and CDR2 ANQGSEA. CDR3 DNA: TGCAGCGTTGACGGGGGAGAGGGGCACACAGATACGCAGTATTTT. This codes for CSVDGGEGHTDTQYF.

This chain joins TRBV20-1 and TRBJ2-7; D is unclear. The CDR3 is 16 amino acids. Germline V gene lookup returns CDR1 DFQATT and CDR2 SNEGSKA (reference sequence). V was trimmed by 0 bases and J by 2 bases, leaving 17 bases between them. The CDR3 DNA reads as TGCAGTGCTAGAGATACCTCGGCGACTGGAACCTACGAGCAGTACTTC. As protein: CSARDTSATGTYEQYF.

This chain connects TRBV4-1 to TRBJ2-3; 8 bases fit TRBD2. CDR1 is MGHRA and CDR2 is YSYEKL in the germline V gene. This CDR3 region has 16 residues. V trimming: 4 bases; J trimming: 3 bases; junction bases outside the gene matches: 9. Here the CDR3 reads CASSRGEGLGTDTQYF. CDR3 bases: TGCGCCAGCAGCCGAGGAGAGGGACTAGGGACAGATACGCAGTATTTT.

The table lists this clonotype with a few counts. This chain uses TRBV12-3 or TRBV12-4 with TRBJ2-2, with 8 bases that match TRBD2. CDR3 length: 16 residues. The J segment lost 5 bases and the V segment lost 3 bases, leaving 8 bases of the junction unmatched. DNA of the CDR3: TGTGCCAGCAGTTTTGGGAGCGGGGGCCCTACCGGGGAGCTGTTTTTT. Encoded protein: CASSFGSGGPTGELFF.

The DNA for the CDR3 is TGTGCCAGCAGCCCGTCCGGGACTAGCGCTTACAATGAGCAGTACTTC. Amino acids: CASSPSGTSAYNEQYF. This chain connects TRBV4-2 to TRBJ2-5; 10 nucleotides match TRBD2. The germline gives CDR1 LGHNA, CDR2 YNFKEQ. The CDR3 is 16 residues long. J was trimmed by 11 bases and V by 4 bases; bases with no gene match: 16.

This chain connects TRBV10-3 to TRBJ2-3, with 8 bases lining up with TRBD1. V lost 8 bases to trimming and J lost 0 bases; unmatched junction nucleotides: 1. Germline CDR1 and CDR2: ENHRY and SYGVKD. CDR3 length: 13 amino acids. The DNA of the CDR3 is TGTGCCATCGGACAGGGTAGCACAGATACGCAGTATTTT. Translating it yields CAIGQGSTDTQYF.

There are many counts of this clonotype. The V call is TRBV7-8, the J call TRBJ2-5, with D possibly being TRBD1 or TRBD2 (5 bases each). CDR3 length equals 15 residues. Trimming removed 1 base from V and 11 bases from J, with 20 bases in between. The germline V gene encodes CDR1 SGHVS and CDR2 FQNEAQ. CDR3 in amino acids: CASSLEGTSIREQYF. The CDR3 nucleotides are TGTGCCAGCAGCTTAGAAGGGACCAGTATACGAGAGCAGTACTTC.

Details on this clonotype: The junction departs from the called germline gene at one end, perhaps through a read error. The rearrangement uses TRBV6-6 and TRBJ2-7; 7 positions agree with TRBD1. Germline-derived CDR1 and CDR2 are MNHNY and SVGAGI (reference sequence). The CDR3 has 13 residues. CDR3 sequence reads: CASERGLSHEQYF. As DNA, the CDR3 is TGTGCCAGCGAGAGGGGGCTCTCCCACGAGCAGTACTTC.